This is a list of T cell receptor beta chains from one sample in a study of cytomegalovirus exposure and HLA in healthy donors. Sequencing was performed with immunoSEQ multiplex PCR; in TCRdb, only in-frame clones are kept and a portion is missing. The sample carries about 220,000 clones, approximately 80% recorded once. The material sequenced was PBMCs. Receptors were obtained from a boy aged 2 to 9 in good health and CMV-seronegative. Both conserved end residues are part of each CDR3. A D gene is named only where the DNA matches it firmly. For some rows the clone size is stated as once, few or many, or as a class when expanded; others skip it.

v_gene: TRBV9
d_gene: TRBD1
j_gene: TRBJ1-2
abundance: NA
CDR3aa: CASSVETGGFYGYTF
CDR3nt: TGTGCCAGCAGCGTAGAGACAGGGGGCTTCTATGGCTACACCTTC

v_gene: TRBV6-1
d_gene: TRBD1
j_gene: TRBJ1-1
abundance: few
CDR3aa: CASSDFDRGEAFF
CDR3nt: TGTGCCAGCAGTGACTTCGACAGGGGAGAAGCTTTCTTT

v_gene: TRBV20-1
d_gene: NA
j_gene: TRBJ2-5
abundance: once
CDR3aa: CSARLETQYF
CDR3nt: TGCAGTGCTAGACTCGAGACCCAGTACTTC

v_gene: TRBV5-6
d_gene: NA
j_gene: TRBJ2-7
abundance: NA
CDR3aa: CASTSWTAYEQYF
CDR3nt: TGTGCCAGCACCTCGTGGACAGCCTACGAGCAGTACTTC

v_gene: TRBV2
d_gene: NA
j_gene: TRBJ2-7
abundance: NA
CDR3aa: CASSVQGSYEQYF
CDR3nt: TGTGCCAGCAGTGTTCAGGGATCCTACGAGCAGTACTTC

v_gene: TRBV7-8
d_gene: NA
j_gene: TRBJ2-7
abundance: NA
CDR3aa: CASSFSPGREQYF
CDR3nt: TGTGCCAGCAGCTTCTCTCCAGGGCGGGAGCAGTACTTC

v_gene: TRBV27
d_gene: TRBD2
j_gene: TRBJ2-5
abundance: once
CDR3aa: CASSFLAGPQETQYF
CDR3nt: TGTGCCAGCAGTTTCCTAGCGGGTCCGCAAGAGACCCAGTACTTC

v_gene: TRBV5-6
d_gene: NA
j_gene: TRBJ2-5
abundance: once
CDR3aa: CASSLVRPRVQETQYF
CDR3nt: TGTGCCAGCAGCTTAGTACGGCCTCGGGTGCAAGAGACCCAGTACTTC

v_gene: TRBV6-5
d_gene: TRBD1
j_gene: TRBJ2-7
abundance: NA
CDR3aa: CASSPRQGAYEQYF
CDR3nt: TGTGCCAGCAGTCCCCGACAGGGGGCATACGAGCAGTACTTC

v_gene: TRBV5-4
d_gene: NA
j_gene: TRBJ2-5
abundance: NA
CDR3aa: CASSSTVGQGGETQYF
CDR3nt: TGTGCCAGCAGCTCCACTGTTGGACAAGGCGGAGAGACCCAGTACTTC

v_gene: TRBV6-1
d_gene: NA
j_gene: TRBJ2-1
abundance: NA
CDR3aa: CASSEGSLDEQFF
CDR3nt: TGTGCCAGCAGTGAAGGGAGTCTAGATGAGCAGTTCTTC

v_gene: TRBV6-1
d_gene: NA
j_gene: TRBJ1-5
abundance: NA
CDR3aa: CASSEGRLRGGSNQPQHF
CDR3nt: TGTGCCAGCAGTGAGGGCAGATTACGGGGGGGAAGCAATCAGCCCCAGCATTTT

v_gene: TRBV5-6
d_gene: TRBD1
j_gene: TRBJ2-1
abundance: NA
CDR3aa: CASSLGGSEQFF
CDR3nt: TGTGCCAGCAGCTTAGGGGGCAGTGAGCAGTTCTTC

v_gene: TRBV7-8
d_gene: NA
j_gene: TRBJ2-2
abundance: NA
CDR3aa: CASSPLGVGELFF
CDR3nt: TGTGCCAGCAGCCCCTTAGGGGTCGGGGAGCTGTTTTTT

v_gene: TRBV9
d_gene: TRBD1
j_gene: TRBJ2-4
abundance: NA
CDR3aa: CASSERDRGYLAKNIQYF
CDR3nt: TGTGCCAGCAGCGAGAGGGACAGGGGCTATCTTGCCAAAAACATTCAGTACTTC

v_gene: TRBV12-2
d_gene: NA
j_gene: TRBJ1-2
abundance: NA
CDR3aa: CASRLAPSSHTF
CDR3nt: TGTGCAAGTCGCTTAGCACCGTCAAGCCACACCTTC

v_gene: TRBV6-6
d_gene: TRBD1
j_gene: TRBJ1-1
abundance: NA
CDR3aa: CASSPGQGNEAFF
CDR3nt: TGTGCCAGCAGTCCGGGACAGGGCAATGAAGCTTTCTTT

v_gene: TRBV9
d_gene: TRBD1
j_gene: TRBJ1-1
abundance: NA
CDR3aa: CASSVVDRGAEAFF
CDR3nt: TGTGCCAGCAGCGTAGTCGACAGGGGGGCTGAAGCTTTCTTT

v_gene: TRBV5-1
d_gene: NA
j_gene: TRBJ1-1
abundance: NA
CDR3aa: CASSLGQHRGTEAFF
CDR3nt: TGCGCCAGCAGCTTGGGACAACATAGGGGCACTGAAGCTTTCTTT

v_gene: TRBV6-5
d_gene: TRBD1
j_gene: TRBJ2-1
abundance: NA
CDR3aa: CASRSGTANNEQFF
CDR3nt: TGTGCCAGCAGATCCGGGACAGCGAACAATGAGCAGTTCTTC

v_gene: TRBV30
d_gene: TRBD1
j_gene: TRBJ1-2
abundance: NA
CDR3aa: CAWSGPGTGNGYTF
CDR3nt: TGTGCCTGGAGTGGCCCCGGGACAGGGAATGGCTACACCTTC

v_gene: TRBV5-4
d_gene: NA
j_gene: TRBJ2-1
abundance: once
CDR3aa: CASSSLGGQFF
CDR3nt: TGTGCCAGCAGCTCTCTGGGAGGGCAGTTCTTC

v_gene: TRBV7-6
d_gene: TRBD2
j_gene: TRBJ2-3
abundance: NA
CDR3aa: CASSPRTSGNTDTQYF
CDR3nt: TGTGCCAGCAGCCCACGGACTAGCGGGAACACAGATACGCAGTATTTT

v_gene: TRBV11-2
d_gene: TRBD2
j_gene: TRBJ2-7
abundance: NA
CDR3aa: CASTRSGTSGNEQYF
CDR3nt: TGTGCCAGCACCCGATCCGGGACTAGCGGTAACGAGCAGTACTTC

v_gene: TRBV14
d_gene: NA
j_gene: TRBJ2-3
abundance: NA
CDR3aa: CASSPFPFPDTQYF
CDR3nt: TGTGCCAGCAGCCCCTTTCCCTTTCCAGATACGCAGTATTTT

v_gene: TRBV5-1
d_gene: TRBD2
j_gene: TRBJ2-3
abundance: NA
CDR3aa: CASSPTSGNTDTQYF
CDR3nt: TGCGCCAGCAGCCCGACTAGCGGGAACACAGATACGCAGTATTTT

v_gene: TRBV2
d_gene: TRBD2
j_gene: TRBJ2-7
abundance: NA
CDR3aa: CASSKGLVPYEQYF
CDR3nt: TGTGCCAGCAGTAAGGGACTAGTCCCCTACGAGCAGTACTTC

v_gene: TRBV9
d_gene: NA
j_gene: TRBJ1-5
abundance: NA
CDR3aa: CASSVGAGAYSNQPQHF
CDR3nt: TGTGCCAGCAGCGTAGGAGCAGGGGCGTATAGCAATCAGCCCCAGCATTTT

v_gene: TRBV25-1
d_gene: NA
j_gene: TRBJ2-7
abundance: NA
CDR3aa: CASSELSGSSYEQYF
CDR3nt: TGTGCCAGCAGTGAACTATCAGGGTCCTCCTACGAGCAGTACTTC

v_gene: TRBV4-2
d_gene: TRBD1
j_gene: TRBJ2-1
abundance: NA
CDR3aa: CASSQDRPDDSQGAFF
CDR3nt: TGTGCCAGCAGCCAAGACAGACCCGACGACTCCCAGGGGGCGTTCTTC

v_gene: TRBV9
d_gene: NA
j_gene: TRBJ1-1
abundance: once
CDR3aa: CASSVEGGRNTEAFF
CDR3nt: TGTGCCAGCAGCGTAGAGGGGGGGCGAAACACTGAAGCTTTCTTT

v_gene: TRBV4-1
d_gene: TRBD1
j_gene: TRBJ2-1
abundance: NA
CDR3aa: CASSAHTGVLYNEQFF
CDR3nt: TGCGCCAGCAGCGCCCACACAGGGGTCCTCTACAATGAGCAGTTCTTC

v_gene: TRBV2
d_gene: NA
j_gene: TRBJ2-1
abundance: once
CDR3aa: CASSPRAGQYNEQFF
CDR3nt: TGTGCCAGCAGTCCCAGAGCGGGACAATACAATGAGCAGTTCTTC

v_gene: TRBV30
d_gene: TRBD2
j_gene: TRBJ2-4
abundance: NA
CDR3aa: CAWRPSLAGGQYF
CDR3nt: TGTGCCTGGAGGCCGAGTCTAGCGGGGGGACAGTACTTC

v_gene: TRBV16
d_gene: TRBD1
j_gene: TRBJ2-7
abundance: NA
CDR3aa: CASSHSLRDRGMHEQYF
CDR3nt: TGTGCCAGCAGCCACTCTCTCCGGGACAGGGGTATGCACGAGCAGTACTTC